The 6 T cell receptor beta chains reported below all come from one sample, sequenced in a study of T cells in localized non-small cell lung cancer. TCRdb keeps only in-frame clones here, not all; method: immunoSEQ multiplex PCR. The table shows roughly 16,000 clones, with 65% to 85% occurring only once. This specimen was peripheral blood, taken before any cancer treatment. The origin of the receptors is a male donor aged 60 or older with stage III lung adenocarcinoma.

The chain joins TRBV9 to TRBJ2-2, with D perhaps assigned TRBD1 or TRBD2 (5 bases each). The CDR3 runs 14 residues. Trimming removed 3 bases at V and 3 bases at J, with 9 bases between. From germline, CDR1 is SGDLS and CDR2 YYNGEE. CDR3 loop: CASSDGTYTGELFF. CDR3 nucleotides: TGTGCCAGCAGCGACGGGACGTACACCGGGGAGCTGTTTTTT.

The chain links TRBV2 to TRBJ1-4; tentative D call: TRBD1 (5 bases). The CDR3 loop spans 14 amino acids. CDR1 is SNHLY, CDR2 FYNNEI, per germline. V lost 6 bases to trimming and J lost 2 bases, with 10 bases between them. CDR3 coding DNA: TGTGCCAGCAGATTGGGGGGGACTAATGAAAAACTGTTTTTT. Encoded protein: CASRLGGTNEKLFF.

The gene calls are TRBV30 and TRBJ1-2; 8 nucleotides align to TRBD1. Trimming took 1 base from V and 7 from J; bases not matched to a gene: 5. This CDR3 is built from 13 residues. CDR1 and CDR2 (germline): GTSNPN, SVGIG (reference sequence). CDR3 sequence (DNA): TGTGCCTGGAGTGCCCAGGGGGCCAGTGGCTACACCTTC. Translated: CAWSAQGASGYTF.

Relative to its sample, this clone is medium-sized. The CDR3 loop is CASSLGGREETQYF. The CDR3 nucleotides read TGTGCCAGCAGCTTGGGGGGCCGTGAGGAGACCCAGTACTTC. The rearrangement joins TRBV5-6 to TRBJ2-5; weak D call: TRBD1 (5 bases). This CDR3 region has 14 residues. Germline V CDR1 and CDR2: SGHDT, YYEEEE. Between the trimmed V and J ends, which lost 0 bases and 5 bases, there was a span of 11 bases.

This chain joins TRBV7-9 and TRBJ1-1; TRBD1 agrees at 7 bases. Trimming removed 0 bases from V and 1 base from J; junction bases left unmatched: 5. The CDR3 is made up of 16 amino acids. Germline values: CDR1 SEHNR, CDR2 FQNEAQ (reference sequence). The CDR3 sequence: CASSLALGTANTEAFF. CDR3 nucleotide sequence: TGTGCCAGCAGCTTAGCTCTAGGGACAGCGAACACTGAAGCTTTCTTT.

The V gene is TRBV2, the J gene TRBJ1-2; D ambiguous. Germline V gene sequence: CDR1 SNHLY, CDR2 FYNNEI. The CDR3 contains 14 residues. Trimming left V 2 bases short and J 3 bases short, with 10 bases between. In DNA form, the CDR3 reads TGTGCCAGCAGTGAACTAACAGCCTACTATGGCTACACCTTC. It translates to CASSELTAYYGYTF. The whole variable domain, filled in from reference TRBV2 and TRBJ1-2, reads EPEVTQTPSHQVTQMGQEVILRCVPISNHLYFYWYRQILGQKVEFLVSFYNNEISEKSEIFDDQFSVERPDGSNFTLKIRSTKLEDSAMYFCASSELTAYYGYTFGSGTRLTVV.